One and the same sample provided the 27 T cell receptor beta chains below, sequenced in a study of regulatory T cells in long-lasting Graves disease. HTBI primers from iRepertoire and Arm-PCR of CDR3 regions yielded the TCR beta libraries. TCRdb reprocessed the multiplex PCR reads with MiXCR, giving one entry per CDR3 protein. The profile shows under 500,000 distinct CDR3 sequences, 20% of them singletons. Time point: persistent/refractory GD, antithyroid drugs over 5 years with positive TRAb. PBMC RNA was the source of the TCR library. The sequencing here drew on peripheral blood mononuclear cells (PBMCs), taken when the disease was refractory, from a patient treated with antithyroid drugs. All receptors come from a female donor with Graves disease.

CDR3 nucleotide sequence: TGTGCCAGCTCACCACCGTCGCGGGAAGGTACCGGGGAGCTGTTTTTT. Its translation is CASSPPSREGTGELFF. The chain carries TRBV18 and TRBJ2-2; TRBD2 might be the D (6 bases). The V gene's germline CDR1 is KGHSH and CDR2 LQKENI. Trimming removed 0 bases from V and 5 bases from J, with 13 bases in between. The CDR3 totals 16 residues.

This clonotype was observed many times. The chain employs TRBV7-9 and TRBJ1-1; D gene unclear. CDR1 is SEHNR and CDR2 is FQNEAQ in the germline V gene (reference sequence). V was shortened by 0 bases and J by 5 bases, with 7 bases between the two germline ends. The CDR3 extends over 13 amino acids. The CDR3 coding sequence is TGTGCCAGCAGCTTAGCGCCGGAGACTGAAGCTTTCTTT. It encodes CASSLAPETEAFF.

The V call is TRBV6-2 or TRBV6-3, the J call TRBJ2-5, with TRBD1 identical over 8 bases. The CDR3 totals 16 residues. CDR1 and CDR2 from the germline V gene are MNHEY and SVGEGT. J lost 8 bases, V lost 7 bases, and 18 bases had no gene match. DNA of the CDR3: TGTGCCAGCAATGGAAGGCCAGGGACAGGACAAGTTACCCAGTACTTC. Translating it yields CASNGRPGTGQVTQYF.

J is TRBJ2-2 and V is TRBV6-5; D may be TRBD1 or TRBD2 (5 bases each). The CDR3 length is 16 residues. Per the germline V gene, CDR1 is MNHEY and CDR2 is SVGAGI. Deletions cut 2 bases from V and 5 bases from J, with 15 bases between. The DNA of the CDR3 is TGTGCCAGCAGTTACCGGACCGGGACCGTGACCGGGGAGCTGTTTTTT. Translation gives CASSYRTGTVTGELFF.

The CDR3 DNA is TGTGCCAGCAGTCCCGGGACAGGGGCGGGTGGCTACACCTTC. It specifies CASSPGTGAGGYTF. The V gene is TRBV27, the J gene TRBJ1-2, with 10 bases fitting TRBD1. V gave up 5 bases and J gave up 7 bases; unmatched junction bases: 7. This CDR3 comprises 14 residues. Germline V CDR1 and CDR2: MNHEY, SMNVEV (reference sequence).

This chain connects TRBV12-3 or TRBV12-4 to TRBJ2-1; TRBD2 is a possible D gene (6 bases). This CDR3 has 15 amino acids. V shed 4 bases and J shed 3 bases, with 13 bases lying between them. The CDR3 DNA is TGTGCCAGCAGTTCCTATGGCGGGGACTACAATGAGCAGTTCTTC. Its protein product is CASSSYGGDYNEQFF.

This clonotype showed up many times. The gene calls are TRBV27 and TRBJ2-5, with no clear D. V dropped 0 bases and J dropped 5 bases, with 7 bases sitting between them. The CDR3 extends over 13 amino acids. Per the germline V gene, CDR1 is MNHEY and CDR2 is SMNVEV (reference sequence). CDR3 protein: CASSLSWAETQYF. The CDR3 DNA reads as TGTGCCAGCAGTTTATCGTGGGCCGAGACCCAGTACTTC.

This clonotype was observed at least ten times. This rearrangement joins TRBV7-2 to TRBJ2-5; either TRBD1 or TRBD2 may supply D (5 bases each). The germline V gene encodes CDR1 SGHTA and CDR2 FQGNSA. V lost 5 bases to trimming and J lost 5 bases, with 15 bases between them. This CDR3 spans 14 amino acids. The CDR3 is CASSQGGQGETQYF. The CDR3 DNA sequence: TGTGCCAGCAGCCAAGGCGGGCAGGGTGAGACCCAGTACTTC.

This clonotype was seen many times. The V and J genes are TRBV7-2 and TRBJ1-4; no firm D call. With 6 bases removed from V and 2 bases from J, the gap between germline ends came to 10 bases. The CDR3 contains 14 residues. CDR1 is SGHTA, CDR2 FQGNSA, per germline. CDR3 loop: CASSQGGTNEKLFF. CDR3 in DNA: TGTGCCAGCAGTCAAGGCGGGACTAATGAAAAACTGTTTTTT.

This clonotype has a single count. The V and J genes are TRBV6-1 and TRBJ1-1; tentative D call: TRBD1 (6 bases). In germline, CDR1 is MNHNS, CDR2 SASEGT. CDR3 size: 11 residues. Trimming left V 6 bases short and J 7 bases short, with 9 bases between. Here the CDR3 DNA reads TGTGCCAGCAGAGGGGGAGGTGAAGCTTTCTTT. This translates into CASRGGGEAFF.

This clonotype has only a few counts. The V gene is TRBV5-5, the J gene TRBJ1-4; TRBD1 matches at 8 bases. The CDR3 runs to 13 residues. The J segment lost 8 bases and the V segment lost 4 bases, leaving 4 bases of the junction unmatched. Germline CDR1 is SGHKS and CDR2 is YYEKEE (reference sequence). The CDR3 loop is CASSGGTGEKLFF. The CDR3 coding sequence is TGTGCCAGCAGCGGCGGGACAGGAGAAAAACTGTTTTTT.

This clonotype was observed many times. The chain has TRBV2 and TRBJ2-7; D is possibly TRBD2 (5 bases). CDR1 SNHLY and CDR2 FYNNEI come from the germline V gene. The CDR3 is 12 residues long. V dropped 9 bases and J dropped 5 bases, with 14 bases sitting between them. The CDR3 coding sequence is TGTGCCAGTTCCACCGGAGGTCACGAGCAGTACTTC. Translation gives CASSTGGHEQYF.

The table lists this clonotype with a few counts. V is TRBV6-5 and J is TRBJ1-5, with 9 nucleotides matching TRBD1. Unmatched junction bases numbered 7, after V lost 0 bases and J lost 4 bases. CDR1 is MNHEY and CDR2 is SVGAGI in the germline V gene. CDR3 length: 17 amino acids. For the CDR3, the DNA is TGTGCCAGCAGTTACTCGATGGGACAGGGTGGGAATCAGCCCCAGCATTTT. This translates into CASSYSMGQGGNQPQHF.

The table lists this clonotype with a few counts. With a much larger clone just one base away, this may be a read error. The rearrangement uses TRBV6-1 and TRBJ2-7; D possibly uses TRBD1 or TRBD2 (5 bases each). The CDR3 consists of 14 residues. The germline gives CDR1 MNHNS, CDR2 SASEGT. V lost 6 bases and J 6 bases, leaving 18 bases between the germline ends. The CDR3 DNA is TGTGCCAGCAGCGGACCAGTACGGGGCCTCGAGCAGTACTTC. Its translation is CASSGPVRGLEQYF.

This clonotype was picked up many times. J is TRBJ2-7 and V is TRBV27, with no clear D. V shed 8 bases and J shed 0 bases, with 11 bases lying between them. Germline V gives CDR1 MNHEY, CDR2 SMNVEV (reference sequence). The CDR3 runs 13 residues. The CDR3 region has the DNA TGTGCCAGCCCCAGTGTGAGCTCCTACGAGCAGTACTTC. Its protein is CASPSVSSYEQYF.

This clonotype was counted between two and nine times. The rearrangement links TRBV30 to TRBJ1-1; maybe TRBD1 (5 bases). Trimming shortened V by 1 base and J by 6 bases, and 9 bases separated the two germline ends. The CDR3 sequence is 12 residues long. Germline V gene lookup returns CDR1 GTSNPN and CDR2 SVGIG (reference sequence). The CDR3 bases are TGTGCCTGGAGTGAGGGGTTCTCTGAAGCTTTCTTT. Protein: CAWSEGFSEAFF.

This clonotype was seen more than once but under ten times. The chain uses TRBV30 and TRBJ2-7, with D perhaps assigned TRBD1 or TRBD2 (5 bases each). The CDR3 extends over 13 amino acids. V lost 3 bases and J lost 1, with 10 bases in between. Germline CDR1 is GTSNPN and CDR2 is SVGIG (reference sequence). In DNA form, the CDR3 reads TGTGCCTGGAGACGGGACGGGTCCTACGAGCAGTACTTC. Encoded protein: CAWRRDGSYEQYF.

A remark on this clonotype: It may be a read error: a sequence one base away is much more abundant. The V gene is TRBV6-1, the J gene TRBJ1-2; D remains ambiguous. The CDR3 sequence is 11 residues long. Trimming removed 8 bases at V and 7 bases at J, with 11 bases between. CDR1 is MNHNS and CDR2 is SASEGT in the germline V gene. The CDR3 nucleotides are TGTGCCAGCGGTCTCCTCTCTGGCTACACCTTC. Its protein is CASGLLSGYTF.

This clonotype came up many times. J is TRBJ1-1 and V is TRBV30, with D possibly being TRBD1 (5 bases). The CDR3 contains 12 residues. The germline V gene encodes CDR1 GTSNPN and CDR2 SVGIG (reference sequence). V lost 5 bases and J lost 1, with 8 bases in between. The CDR3 sequence: CAWARENTEAFF. DNA for the CDR3: TGTGCCTGGGCCAGGGAGAACACTGAAGCTTTCTTT.

This clonotype came up a few times. This chain links TRBV7-2 with TRBJ1-2; D may be TRBD1 (6 bases). CDR3 length: 13 residues. The germline CDR1 and CDR2 sequences are SGHTA and FQGNSA. Trimming removed 5 bases from V and 8 bases from J, with 15 bases in between. CDR3 sequence (DNA): TGTGCCAGCAGCCCTAGGACAGCACCCGGCTACACCTTC. This encodes CASSPRTAPGYTF.

The CDR3, as DNA: TGTGCCTGGAGCACCAGGGGCAGCGGGGAGCTGTTTTTT. Translating gives CAWSTRGSGELFF. This chain connects TRBV30 to TRBJ2-2, with D tentatively TRBD1 (6 bases). CDR3 size: 13 residues. The germline V and J ends were trimmed by 3 bases and 7 bases, with 12 bases remaining between them. Germline V lookup: CDR1 GTSNPN, CDR2 SVGIG (reference sequence).

The chain links TRBV12-3 or TRBV12-4 to TRBJ2-3, with 7 bases matching TRBD2. CDR3 length equals 15 residues. With 6 bases clipped from V and 8 bases from J, the junction kept 14 bases outside the gene matches. DNA for the CDR3: TGTGCCAGCAGCCCCGTTCGGGGGGAACGGACTACGCAGTATTTT. Protein sequence: CASSPVRGERTTQYF.

This clonotype appeared a single time. The V call is TRBV7-2, the J call TRBJ2-3, with 7 bases fitting TRBD2. The V gene end was trimmed by 3 bases and the J gene end by 4 bases; junction bases not matched to a gene: 7. Germline lookup yields CDR1 SGHTA and CDR2 FQGNSA. The CDR3 totals 15 residues. CDR3 nucleotides: TGTGCCAGCAGCTTTGTCGCGGGAGAATCAGATACGCAGTATTTT. Its protein is CASSFVAGESDTQYF.

This clonotype has just a few counts. J is TRBJ2-4 and V is TRBV12-3 or TRBV12-4; possibly TRBD2 for D (6 bases). Trimming shortened V by 4 bases and J by 1 base, and 8 bases separated the two germline ends. The CDR3 covers 14 residues. The CDR3 is CASSSREAKNIQYF. As DNA, the CDR3 is TGTGCCAGCAGTTCCCGGGAGGCCAAAAACATTCAGTACTTC.

Only a few counts were recorded for this clonotype. V gene TRBV10-3 combines with J gene TRBJ2-7, with 11 bases that match TRBD1. J was trimmed by 4 bases and V by 5 bases; bases with no gene match: 4. The germline gives CDR1 ENHRY, CDR2 SYGVKD. The CDR3 runs 14 residues. CDR3 residues: CAISPGTGGYEQYF. The CDR3 coding sequence is TGTGCCATCAGTCCCGGGACAGGGGGATACGAGCAGTACTTC.

This clonotype was recorded at least ten times. This chain uses TRBV12-3 or TRBV12-4 with TRBJ1-2, with D unresolved. The CDR3 length is 14 residues. The V and J ends lost 3 bases and 8 bases respectively, with 16 bases between them. The CDR3 is CASSFGNHGNGYTF. CDR3 in DNA: TGTGCCAGCAGTTTTGGAAACCACGGCAACGGCTACACCTTC.

The sample holds a few counts of this clonotype. V is TRBV7-2 and J is TRBJ1-1; D possibly corresponds to TRBD1 (5 bases). Trimming pared 1 base from V and 0 bases from J, leaving 9 bases between. CDR1 is SGHTA, CDR2 FQGNSA, per germline. The CDR3 totals 15 residues. CDR3 bases: TGTGCCAGCAGCTTAGTAGTACAGGTGAACACTGAAGCTTTCTTT. The encoded protein is CASSLVVQVNTEAFF.